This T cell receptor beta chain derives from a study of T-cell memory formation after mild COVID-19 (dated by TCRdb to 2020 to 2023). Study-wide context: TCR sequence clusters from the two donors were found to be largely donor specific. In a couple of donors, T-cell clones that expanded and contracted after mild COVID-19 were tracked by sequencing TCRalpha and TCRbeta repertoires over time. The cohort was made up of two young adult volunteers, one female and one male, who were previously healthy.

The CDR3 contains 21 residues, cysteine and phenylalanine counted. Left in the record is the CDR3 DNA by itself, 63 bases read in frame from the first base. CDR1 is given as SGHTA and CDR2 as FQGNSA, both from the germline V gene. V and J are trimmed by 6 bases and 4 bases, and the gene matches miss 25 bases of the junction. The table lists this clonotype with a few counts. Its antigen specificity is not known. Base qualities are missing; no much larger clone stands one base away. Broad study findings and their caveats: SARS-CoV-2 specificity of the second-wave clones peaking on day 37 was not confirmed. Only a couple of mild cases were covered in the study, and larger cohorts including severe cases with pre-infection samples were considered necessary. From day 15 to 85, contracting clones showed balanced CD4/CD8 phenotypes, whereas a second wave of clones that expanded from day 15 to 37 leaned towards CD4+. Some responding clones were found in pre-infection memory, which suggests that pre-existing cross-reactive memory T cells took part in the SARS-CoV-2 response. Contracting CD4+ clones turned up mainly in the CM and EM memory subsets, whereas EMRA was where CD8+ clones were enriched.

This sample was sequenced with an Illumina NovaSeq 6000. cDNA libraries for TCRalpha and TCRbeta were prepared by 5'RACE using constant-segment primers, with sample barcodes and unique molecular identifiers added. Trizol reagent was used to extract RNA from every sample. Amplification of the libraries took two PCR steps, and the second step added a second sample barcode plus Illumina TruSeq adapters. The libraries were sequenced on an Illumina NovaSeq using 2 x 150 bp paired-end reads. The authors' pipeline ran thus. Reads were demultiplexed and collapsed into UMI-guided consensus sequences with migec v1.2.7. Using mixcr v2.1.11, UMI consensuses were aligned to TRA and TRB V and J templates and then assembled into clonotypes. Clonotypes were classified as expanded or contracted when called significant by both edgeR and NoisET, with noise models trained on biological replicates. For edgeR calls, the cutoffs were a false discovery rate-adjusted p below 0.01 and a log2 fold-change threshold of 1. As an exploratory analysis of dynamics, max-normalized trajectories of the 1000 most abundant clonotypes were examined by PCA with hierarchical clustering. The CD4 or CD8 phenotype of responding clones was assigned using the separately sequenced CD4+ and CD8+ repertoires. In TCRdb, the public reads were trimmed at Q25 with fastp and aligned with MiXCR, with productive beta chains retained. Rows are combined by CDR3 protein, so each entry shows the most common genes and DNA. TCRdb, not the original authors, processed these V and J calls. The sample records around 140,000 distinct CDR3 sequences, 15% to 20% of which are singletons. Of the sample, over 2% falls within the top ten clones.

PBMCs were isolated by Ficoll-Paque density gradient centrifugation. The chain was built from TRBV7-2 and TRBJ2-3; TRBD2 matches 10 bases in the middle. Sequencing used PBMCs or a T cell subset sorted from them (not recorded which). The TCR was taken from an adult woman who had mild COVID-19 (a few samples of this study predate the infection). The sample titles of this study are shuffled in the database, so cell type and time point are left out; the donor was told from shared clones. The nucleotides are TGTGCCAGCAGAGCTTTAGTGTTGTCTAGCGGGAGATGGGGGGGCCCAGATACGCAGTATTTT. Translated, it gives CASRALVLSSGRWGGPDTQYF. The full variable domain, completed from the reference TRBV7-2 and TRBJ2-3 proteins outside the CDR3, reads GAGVSQSPSNKVTEKGKDVELRCDPISGHTALYWYRQSLGQGLEFLIYFQGNSAPDKSGLPSDRFSAERTGGSVSTLTIQRTQQEDSAVYLCASRALVLSSGRWGGPDTQYFGPGTRLTVL.